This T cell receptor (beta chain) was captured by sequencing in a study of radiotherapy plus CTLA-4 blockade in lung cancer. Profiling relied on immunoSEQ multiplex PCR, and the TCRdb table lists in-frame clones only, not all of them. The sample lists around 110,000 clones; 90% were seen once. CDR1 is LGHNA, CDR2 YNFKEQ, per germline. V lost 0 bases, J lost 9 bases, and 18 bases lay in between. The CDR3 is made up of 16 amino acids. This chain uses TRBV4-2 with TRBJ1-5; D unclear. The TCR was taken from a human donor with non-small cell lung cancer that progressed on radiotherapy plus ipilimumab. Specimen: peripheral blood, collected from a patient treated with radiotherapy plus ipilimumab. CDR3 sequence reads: CASSQDSVGTPGPQHF. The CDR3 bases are TGTGCCAGCAGCCAAGATAGTGTGGGCACGCCGGGGCCCCAGCATTTT.